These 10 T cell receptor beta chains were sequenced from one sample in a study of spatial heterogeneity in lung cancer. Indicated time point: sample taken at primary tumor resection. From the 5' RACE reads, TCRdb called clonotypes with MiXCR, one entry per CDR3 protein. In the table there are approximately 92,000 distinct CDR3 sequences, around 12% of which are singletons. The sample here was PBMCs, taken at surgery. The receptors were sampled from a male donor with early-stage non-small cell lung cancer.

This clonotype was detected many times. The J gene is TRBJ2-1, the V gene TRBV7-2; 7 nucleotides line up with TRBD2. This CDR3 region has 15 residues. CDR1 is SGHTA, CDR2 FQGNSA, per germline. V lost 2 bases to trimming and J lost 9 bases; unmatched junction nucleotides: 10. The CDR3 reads CASSLHSAGVGEQFF. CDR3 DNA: TGTGCCAGCAGCTTACATTCGGCGGGAGTCGGTGAGCAGTTCTTC.

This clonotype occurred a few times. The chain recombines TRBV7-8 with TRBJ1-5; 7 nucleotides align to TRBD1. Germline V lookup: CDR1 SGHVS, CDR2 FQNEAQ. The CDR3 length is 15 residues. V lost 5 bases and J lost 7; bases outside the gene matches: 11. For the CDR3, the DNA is TGTGCCAGCAGCCTAATCGAGGGGGCAGGGCAGCCCCAGCATTTT. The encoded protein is CASSLIEGAGQPQHF.

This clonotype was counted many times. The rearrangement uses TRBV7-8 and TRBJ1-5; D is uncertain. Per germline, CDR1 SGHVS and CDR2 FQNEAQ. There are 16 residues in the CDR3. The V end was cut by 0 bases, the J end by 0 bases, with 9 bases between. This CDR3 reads CASSLASIDSNQPQHF. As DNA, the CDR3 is TGTGCCAGCAGCTTAGCAAGCATCGATAGCAATCAGCCCCAGCATTTT.

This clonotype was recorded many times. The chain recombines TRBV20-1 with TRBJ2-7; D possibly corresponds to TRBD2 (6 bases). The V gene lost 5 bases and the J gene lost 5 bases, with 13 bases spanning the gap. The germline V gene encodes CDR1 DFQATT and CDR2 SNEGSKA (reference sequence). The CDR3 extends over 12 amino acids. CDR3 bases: TGCAGTGCTCCAATTCGGGAGAACGAGCAGTACTTC. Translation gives CSAPIRENEQYF.

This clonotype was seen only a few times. This CDR3 reads CAISLAGGLTDTQYF. The CDR3 coding sequence is TGTGCCATCAGTTTAGCGGGGGGGCTCACAGATACGCAGTATTTT. V gene TRBV10-3 combines with J gene TRBJ2-3; 11 positions match TRBD2. Germline V lookup: CDR1 ENHRY, CDR2 SYGVKD. The J segment lost 2 bases and the V segment lost 5 bases, leaving 3 bases of the junction unmatched. The CDR3 is made up of 15 amino acids.

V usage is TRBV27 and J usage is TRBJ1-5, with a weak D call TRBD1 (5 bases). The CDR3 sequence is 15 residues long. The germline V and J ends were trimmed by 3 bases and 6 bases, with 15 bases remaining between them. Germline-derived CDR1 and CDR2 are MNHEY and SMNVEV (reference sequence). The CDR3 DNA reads TGTGCCAGCAGTTTGGAATGGGGGGTTGGTCAGCCCCAGCATTTT. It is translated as CASSLEWGVGQPQHF.

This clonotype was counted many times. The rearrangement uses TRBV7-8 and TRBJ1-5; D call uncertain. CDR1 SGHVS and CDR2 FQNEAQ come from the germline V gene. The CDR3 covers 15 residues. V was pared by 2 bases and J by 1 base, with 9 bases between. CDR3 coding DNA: TGTGCCAGCAGCTTATGGGGAGAGAGCAATCAGCCCCAGCATTTT. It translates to CASSLWGESNQPQHF. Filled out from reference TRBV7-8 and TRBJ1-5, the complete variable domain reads GAGVSQSPRYKVAKRGQDVALRCDPISGHVSLFWYQQALGQGPEFLTYFQNEAQLDKSGLPSDRFFAERPEGSVSTLKIQRTQQEDSAVYLCASSLWGESNQPQHFGDGTRLSIL.

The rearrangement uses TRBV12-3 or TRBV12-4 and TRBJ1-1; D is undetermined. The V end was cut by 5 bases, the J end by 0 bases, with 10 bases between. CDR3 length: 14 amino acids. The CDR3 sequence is CASSPQTVNTEAFF. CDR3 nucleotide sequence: TGTGCCAGCAGTCCCCAGACGGTGAACACTGAAGCTTTCTTT.

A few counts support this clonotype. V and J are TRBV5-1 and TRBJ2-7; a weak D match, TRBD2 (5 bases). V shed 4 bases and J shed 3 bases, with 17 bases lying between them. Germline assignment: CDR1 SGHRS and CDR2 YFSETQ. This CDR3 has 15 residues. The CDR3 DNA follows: TGCGCCAGCAGCCTTGACATCGCGGCGGGCTACGAGCAGTACTTC. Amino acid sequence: CASSLDIAAGYEQYF.

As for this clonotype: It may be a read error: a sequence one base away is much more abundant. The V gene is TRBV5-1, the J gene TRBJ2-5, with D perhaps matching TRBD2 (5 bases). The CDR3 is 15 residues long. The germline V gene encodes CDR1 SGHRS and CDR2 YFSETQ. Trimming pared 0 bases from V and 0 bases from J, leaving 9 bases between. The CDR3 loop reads CASSLVEGDQETQYF. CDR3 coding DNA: TGCGCCAGCAGCTTGGTAGAGGGCGACCAAGAGACCCAGTACTTC.